This T cell receptor beta chain derives from a study of tissue T cells after allogeneic stem cell transplantation. Regarding the study as a whole: Shared clones across patients were few; motif clustering revealed tissue-specific shared signatures. Which tissue TCRs were alloreactive or antigen-specific was not determined. Some clones might be persisting host cells. The patient cohort was small and clinically heterogeneous, with limited sampling depth.

This clone turned up a few times. What it binds is not known. Gene names are the mouse ones. The read falls 1 residue short of the CDR3 end, and the missing part is taken from the germline J gene. Survey-depth TCRbeta CDR3 sequencing reported V/J genes and productive frequencies. Sequenced by immunoSEQ multiplex PCR; TCRdb stores in-frame clones only, minus some. The table lists about 4,900 clones, roughly 45% of them singletons, with about 20% in the top ten. Described time point: mouse harvest day 14 after allogeneic transplant. Each mouse received 10^7 T-cell-depleted marrow cells plus 10^6 splenic CD5+ T cells by tail vein. V lost 6 bases and J lost 4; bases outside the gene matches: 6. The germline gives CDR1 GFQATS, CDR2 STVNSAI. CDR3 length: 13 amino acids.

The receptor was derived from a female BALB/c mouse given C57BL/6 T cells with graft-versus-host disease after an allogeneic hematopoietic cell transplant. Sequenced sample: gut tissue. The J gene is TRBJ1-2, the V gene TRBV20; 9 nucleotides agree with TRBD1. The CDR3 loop is CGAGDRVGSDYTF. CDR3 bases read: TGTGGTGCGGGGGACAGGGTGGGCTCCGACTACACC.